The TCR beta chain under discussion was sequenced for a study of T cell responses to AZD1222 COVID-19 vaccine. Whole-study findings and limits: Nearly half of spike-specific TCRs reportedly go after variant regions that carry no mutations.

Produced via immunoSEQ multiplex PCR; TCRdb's table is partial and in-frame only. Among 35,000 to 50,000 clones listed, 88% were seen once. Per the germline V gene, CDR1 is KGHSH and CDR2 is LQKENI. V was shortened by 3 bases and J by 2 bases, with 14 bases between the two germline ends. The CDR3 contains 17 residues. Worth noting for this clone: Its target is unknown.

This sample comprised peripheral blood, obtained 28 days after the second AZD1222 dose. The V and J genes are TRBV18 and TRBJ1-6; a possible D gene is TRBD1 (5 bases). The sequence was collected from an adult who received the AZD1222 COVID-19 vaccine. CDR3 region: CASSPRGAGPYNSPLHF. CDR3 DNA sequence: TGTGCCAGCTCACCCCGAGGGGCGGGCCCCTATAATTCACCCCTCCACTTT.